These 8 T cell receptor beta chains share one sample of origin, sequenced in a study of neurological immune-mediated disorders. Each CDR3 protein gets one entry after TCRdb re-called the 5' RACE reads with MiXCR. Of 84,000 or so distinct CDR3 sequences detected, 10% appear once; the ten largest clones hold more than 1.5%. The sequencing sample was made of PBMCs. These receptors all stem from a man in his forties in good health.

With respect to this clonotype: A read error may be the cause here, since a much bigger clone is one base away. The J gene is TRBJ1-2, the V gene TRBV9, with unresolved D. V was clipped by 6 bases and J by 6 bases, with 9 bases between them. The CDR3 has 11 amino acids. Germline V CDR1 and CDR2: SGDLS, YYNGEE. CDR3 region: CASISIDGYTF. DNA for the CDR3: TGTGCCAGCATTAGCATCGATGGCTACACCTTC.

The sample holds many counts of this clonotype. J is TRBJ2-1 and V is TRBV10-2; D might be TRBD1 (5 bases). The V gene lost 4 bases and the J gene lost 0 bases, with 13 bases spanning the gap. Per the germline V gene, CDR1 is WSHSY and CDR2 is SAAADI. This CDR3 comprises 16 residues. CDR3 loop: CASSARGLSSYNEQFF. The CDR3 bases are TGCGCCAGCAGTGCAAGGGGTTTGAGCTCCTACAATGAGCAGTTCTTC.

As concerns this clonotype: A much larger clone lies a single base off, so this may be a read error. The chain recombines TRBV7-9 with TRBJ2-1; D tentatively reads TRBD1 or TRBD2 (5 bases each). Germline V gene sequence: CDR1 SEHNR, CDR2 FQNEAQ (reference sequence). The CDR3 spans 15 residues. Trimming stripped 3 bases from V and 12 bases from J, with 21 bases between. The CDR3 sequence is CASSFTRGPHIAQFF. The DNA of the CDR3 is TGTGCCAGCAGCTTTACGAGGGGACCGCACATAGCGCAGTTCTTC.

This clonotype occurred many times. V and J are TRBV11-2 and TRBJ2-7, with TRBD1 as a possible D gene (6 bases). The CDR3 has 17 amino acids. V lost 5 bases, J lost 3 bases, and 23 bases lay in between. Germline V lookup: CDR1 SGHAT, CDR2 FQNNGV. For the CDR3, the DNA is TGTGCCAGCAGCCCCCACGGACTGGGGGCGAAAATCTACGAGCAGTACTTC. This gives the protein CASSPHGLGAKIYEQYF.

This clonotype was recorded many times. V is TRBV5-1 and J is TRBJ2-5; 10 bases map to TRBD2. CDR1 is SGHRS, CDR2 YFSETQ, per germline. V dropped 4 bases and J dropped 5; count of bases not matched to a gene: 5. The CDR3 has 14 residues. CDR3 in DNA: TGCGCCAGCAGCGGCGGGACTAGCGAGGAGACCCAGTACTTC. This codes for CASSGGTSEETQYF.

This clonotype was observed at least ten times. The CDR3: CASSLKEGHTF. In DNA form, the CDR3 reads TGTGCCAGCAGCCTAAAGGAGGGTCACACCTTC. This chain connects TRBV5-6 to TRBJ1-2, with D unresolved. The germline V gene has CDR1 SGHDT and CDR2 YYEEEE. V was cut by 4 bases and J by 12 bases, with 13 bases left in between. The CDR3 spans 11 residues.

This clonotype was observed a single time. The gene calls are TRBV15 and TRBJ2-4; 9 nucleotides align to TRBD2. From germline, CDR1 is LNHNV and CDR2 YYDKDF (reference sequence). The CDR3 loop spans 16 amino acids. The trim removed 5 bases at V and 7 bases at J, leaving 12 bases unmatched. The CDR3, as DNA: TGTGCCACCAGCGTTGATAGCGGGAGAGGTGGCAACATTCAGTACTTC. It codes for CATSVDSGRGGNIQYF. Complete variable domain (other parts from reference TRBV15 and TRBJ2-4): DAMVIQNPRYQVTQFGKPVTLSCSQTLNHNVMYWYQQKSSQAPKLLFHYYDKDFNNEADTPDNFQSRRPNTSFCFLDIRSPGLGDTAMYLCATSVDSGRGGNIQYFGAGTRLSVL.

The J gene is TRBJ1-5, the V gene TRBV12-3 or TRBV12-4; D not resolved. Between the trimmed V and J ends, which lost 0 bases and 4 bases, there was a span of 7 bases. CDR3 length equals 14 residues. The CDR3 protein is CASSLAGRNQPQHF. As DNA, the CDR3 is TGTGCCAGCAGTTTAGCCGGACGGAATCAGCCCCAGCATTTT.